This T cell receptor (beta chain) stems from a study of shared clonotypes between healthy human individuals. The CDR3 consists of 13 residues. J gave up 6 bases and V 4 bases, and 5 bases lay outside the gene matches. CDR1 is SGHTS and CDR2 is YDEGEE in the germline V gene. Libraries were prepared by immunoSEQ multiplex PCR; TCRdb keeps only in-frame clonotypes and omits some of them. The sample carries about 2.1 million clones, approximately 94% recorded once. Whole-study results and caveats: The sampled material consisted only of blood, and tissue repertoires are likely to differ.

Turning to this clone: The antigen is unknown.

Naive CD8 cells lacked CD45RO, underwent positive selection for CCR7 and left out terminally differentiated effector memory CD45RA+ cells. Those who donated were healthy HIV-negative adults, with no recent acute infections or vaccinations reported. The chain couples TRBV5-8 to TRBJ2-7, with 9 bases that match TRBD1. The sequenced material came from naive CD8+ T cells from PBMCs. The source of this sequence is a young man in good health. Some clones in this sample may be carry-over from other donors' samples. This CDR3 reads CASSQQGASEQYF. The CDR3 nucleotides read TGTGCCAGCAGCCAACAGGGGGCGAGCGAGCAGTACTTC.